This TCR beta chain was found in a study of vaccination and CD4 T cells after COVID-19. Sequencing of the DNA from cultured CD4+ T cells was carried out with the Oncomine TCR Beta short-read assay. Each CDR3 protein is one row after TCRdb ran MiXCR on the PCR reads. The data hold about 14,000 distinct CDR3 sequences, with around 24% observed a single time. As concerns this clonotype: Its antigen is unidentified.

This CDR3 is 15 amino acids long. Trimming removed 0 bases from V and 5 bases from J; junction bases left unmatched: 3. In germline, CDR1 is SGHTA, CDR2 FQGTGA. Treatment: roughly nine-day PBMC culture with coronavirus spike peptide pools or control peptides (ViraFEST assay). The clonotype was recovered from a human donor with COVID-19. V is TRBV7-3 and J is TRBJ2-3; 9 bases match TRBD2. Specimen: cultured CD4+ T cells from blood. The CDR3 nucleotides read TGTGCCAGCAGCTTAACGGGGACTAGCCAAGATACGCAGTATTTT. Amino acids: CASSLTGTSQDTQYF.